The T cell receptor (beta chain) under discussion was sequenced for a study of blood T cell repertoires in COVID-19. The wider study: Researchers got acute and convalescent COVID-19 samples from the United States, Italy and Spain. T cells, B-cell-depleted T cells, or PBMCs provided the cDNA or gDNA that served as material.

In the original analysis: Estimates of nucleated cell counts were drawn from the amplification of reference gene primers. Method: immunoSEQ multiplex PCR; TCRdb's copy keeps in-frame clones and lacks some. The V and J calls and clone size were taken over from that table, and D and trimming were inferred from the DNA. Among roughly 140,000 clones listed, about 90% were seen once. The CDR3 has 12 amino acids. CDR1 and CDR2 (germline): LNHDA, SQIVND (reference sequence). Trimming pared 6 bases from V and 2 bases from J, leaving 7 bases between. Participants, roughly 18 to 90 years old, spanned around 25 US areas.

The receptor was derived from a man aged 60 to 69 who had recovered from COVID-19. Sequencing was performed on PBMCs or T cells enriched from blood (not recorded which). V is TRBV19 and J is TRBJ1-1, with D unresolved. The CDR3 here is CASRSVNTEAFF. In DNA form, the CDR3 reads TGTGCCAGTAGGTCGGTAAACACTGAAGCTTTCTTT.